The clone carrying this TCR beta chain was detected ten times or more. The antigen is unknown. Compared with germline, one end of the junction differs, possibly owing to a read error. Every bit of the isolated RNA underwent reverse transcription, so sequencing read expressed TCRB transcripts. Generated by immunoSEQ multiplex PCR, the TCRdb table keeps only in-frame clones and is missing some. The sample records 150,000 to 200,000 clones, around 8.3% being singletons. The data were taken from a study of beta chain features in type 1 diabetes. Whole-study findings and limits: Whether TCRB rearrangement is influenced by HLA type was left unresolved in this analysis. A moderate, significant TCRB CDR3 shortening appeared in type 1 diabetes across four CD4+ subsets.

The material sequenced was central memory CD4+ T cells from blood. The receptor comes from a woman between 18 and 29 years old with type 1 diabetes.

The CDR3 DNA follows: TGTGCCAGCAGCCCAACCGGGACAACGAATGAAAAACTGTTTTTT. Amino acids: CASSPTGTTNEKLFF. The V and J genes are TRBV5-6 and TRBJ1-4; D might be TRBD1 (6 bases). The CDR3 loop spans 15 amino acids. Per germline, CDR1 SGHDT and CDR2 YYEEEE.